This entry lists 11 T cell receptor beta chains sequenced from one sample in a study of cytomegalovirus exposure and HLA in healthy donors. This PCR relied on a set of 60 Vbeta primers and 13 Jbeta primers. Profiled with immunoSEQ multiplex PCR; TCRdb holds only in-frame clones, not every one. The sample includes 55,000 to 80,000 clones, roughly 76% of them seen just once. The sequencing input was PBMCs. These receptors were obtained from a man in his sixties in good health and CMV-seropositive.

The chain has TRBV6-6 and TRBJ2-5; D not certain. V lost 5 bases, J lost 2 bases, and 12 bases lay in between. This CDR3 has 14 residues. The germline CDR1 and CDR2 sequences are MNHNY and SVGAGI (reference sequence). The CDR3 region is CASSQTRNQETQYF. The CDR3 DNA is TGTGCCAGCAGTCAAACCAGGAATCAAGAGACCCAGTACTTC.

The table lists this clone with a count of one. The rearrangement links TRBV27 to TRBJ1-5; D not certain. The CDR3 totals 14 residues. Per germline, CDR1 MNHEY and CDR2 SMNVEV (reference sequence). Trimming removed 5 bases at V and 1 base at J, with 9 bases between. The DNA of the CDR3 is TGTGCCAGCAGTACCACATCAAGCAATCAGCCCCAGCATTTT. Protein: CASSTTSSNQPQHF.

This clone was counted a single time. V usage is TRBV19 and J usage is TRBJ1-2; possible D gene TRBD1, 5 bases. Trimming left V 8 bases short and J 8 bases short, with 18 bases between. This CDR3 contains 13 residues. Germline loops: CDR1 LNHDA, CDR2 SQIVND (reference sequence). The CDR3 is CASSSRGLRGYTF. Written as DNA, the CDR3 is TGTGCCAGTTCCTCCCGGGGGTTGCGGGGCTACACCTTC.

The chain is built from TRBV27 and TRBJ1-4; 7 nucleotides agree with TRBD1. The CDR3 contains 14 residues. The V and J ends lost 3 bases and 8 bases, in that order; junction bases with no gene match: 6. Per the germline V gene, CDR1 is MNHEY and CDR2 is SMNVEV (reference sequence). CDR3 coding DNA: TGTGCCAGCAGTTTGACAGGGATGAGGGAAAAACTGTTTTTT. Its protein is CASSLTGMREKLFF. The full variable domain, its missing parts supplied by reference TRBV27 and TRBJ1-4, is EAQVTQNPRYLITVTGKKLTVTCSQNMNHEYMSWYRQDPGLGLRQIYYSMNVEVTDKGDVPEGYKVSRKEKRNFPLILESPSPNQTSLYFCASSLTGMREKLFFGSGTQLSVL.

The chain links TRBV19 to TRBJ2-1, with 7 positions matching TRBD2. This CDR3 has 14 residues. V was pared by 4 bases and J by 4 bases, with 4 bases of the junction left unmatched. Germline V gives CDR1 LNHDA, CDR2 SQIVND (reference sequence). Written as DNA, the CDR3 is TGTGCCAGTAGTACCCGGGGGGATTACAATGAGCAGTTCTTC. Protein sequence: CASSTRGDYNEQFF.

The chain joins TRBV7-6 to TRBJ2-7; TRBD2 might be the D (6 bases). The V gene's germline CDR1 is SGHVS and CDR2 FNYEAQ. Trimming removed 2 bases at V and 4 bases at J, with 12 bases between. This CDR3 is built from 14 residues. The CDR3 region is CASSLLQGGYEQYF. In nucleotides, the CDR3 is TGTGCCAGCAGCTTATTGCAGGGAGGTTACGAGCAGTACTTC.

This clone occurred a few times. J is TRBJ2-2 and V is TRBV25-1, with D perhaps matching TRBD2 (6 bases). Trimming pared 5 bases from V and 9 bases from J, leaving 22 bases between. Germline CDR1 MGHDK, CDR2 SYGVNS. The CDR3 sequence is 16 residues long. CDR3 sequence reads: CASSPPSVGASRELFF. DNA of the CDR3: TGTGCCAGCAGTCCCCCTAGCGTGGGCGCATCCAGGGAGCTGTTTTTT. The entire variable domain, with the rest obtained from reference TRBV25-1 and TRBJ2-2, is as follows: EADIYQTPRYLVIGTGKKITLECSQTMGHDKMYWYQQDPGMELHLIHYSYGVNSTEKGDLSSESTVSRIRTEHFPLTLESARPSHTSQYLCASSPPSVGASRELFFGEGSRLTVL.

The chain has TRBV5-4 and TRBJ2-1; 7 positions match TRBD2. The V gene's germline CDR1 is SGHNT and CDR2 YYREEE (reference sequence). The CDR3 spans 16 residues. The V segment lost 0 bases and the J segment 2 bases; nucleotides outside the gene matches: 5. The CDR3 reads CASSLASGETYNEQFF. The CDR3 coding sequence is TGTGCCAGCAGCTTGGCGAGCGGGGAAACCTACAATGAGCAGTTCTTC.

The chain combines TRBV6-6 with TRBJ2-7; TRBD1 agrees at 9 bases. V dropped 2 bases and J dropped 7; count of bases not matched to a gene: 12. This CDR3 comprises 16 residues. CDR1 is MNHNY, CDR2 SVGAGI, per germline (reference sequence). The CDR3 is CASSYPQGAHPWEQYF. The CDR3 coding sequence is TGTGCCAGCAGTTACCCACAGGGGGCGCACCCGTGGGAGCAGTACTTC.

CDR3 nucleotide sequence: TGTGCCAGCAGGGGGACTAGCGGGAGTTGGGAGCAGTACTTC. Translated, it gives CASRGTSGSWEQYF. The gene calls are TRBV6-6 and TRBJ2-7; 14 positions match TRBD2. The germline V gene encodes CDR1 MNHNY and CDR2 SVGAGI (reference sequence). The CDR3 is made up of 14 amino acids. V lost 6 bases and J lost 7; bases outside the gene matches: 5.

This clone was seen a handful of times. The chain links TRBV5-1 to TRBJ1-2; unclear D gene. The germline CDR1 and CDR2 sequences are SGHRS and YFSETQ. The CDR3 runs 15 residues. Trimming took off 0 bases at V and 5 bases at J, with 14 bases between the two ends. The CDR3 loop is CASSLGLVALYGYTF. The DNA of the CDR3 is TGCGCCAGCAGCTTGGGGTTGGTGGCCCTGTATGGCTACACCTTC.